This T cell receptor (beta chain) emerged from a study of T cell changes during pregnancy in multiple sclerosis. This table comes from immunoSEQ multiplex PCR, and its TCRdb copy is limited to in-frame clones, with some not included. The sample includes tens of thousands of clones, over 80% of them seen just once. V shed 2 bases and J 5 bases; nucleotides not matched to a gene: 5. The CDR3 spans 17 residues. The germline V gene encodes CDR1 MDHEN and CDR2 SYDVKM. Material: peripheral blood, obtained in the third trimester of pregnancy. V is TRBV28 and J is TRBJ2-5; TRBD2 aligns across 16 bases. The clonotype was recovered from a female donor in good health, enrolled as a control in a pregnancy study. CDR3 nucleotide sequence: TGTGCCAGCAGTTTAATGGGACTAGCGGGGGGGCGTGAGACCCAGTACTTC. Translating it yields CASSLMGLAGGRETQYF.